The clone carrying this T cell receptor (beta chain) came up a few times. Its antigen is still unknown. Each individual donor underwent a draw of approximately 10 milliliters of peripheral blood. These data belong to a study of blood T cells in healthy people across ages. Study-level points and caveats: Diversity of TCR beta per million T cells declined in a roughly linear way with age. A strong correlation was seen between TCR beta diversity and naive T cell percentage. Since the PBMCs were unsorted, naive and antigen-experienced cells could not be conclusively compared.

With a J-beta primer mix and a sample-barcoded 5' primer, a second PCR ran 7 to 11 cycles. MiXCR, applied by TCRdb to the 5' RACE reads, yields one record per CDR3 protein. The table shows more than 1 million distinct CDR3 sequences, with 35% to 50% occurring only once. The source of this sequence is a woman in her sixties in good health. Material: blood.

CDR3 in amino acids: CASSEWQEQETQYF. The CDR3 bases are TGTGCCAGCAGTGAATGGCAGGAACAAGAGACCCAGTACTTC. The chain joins TRBV25-1 to TRBJ2-5; D remains ambiguous. The ends were cut back, 1 base at V and 2 bases at J, with 8 bases in the middle. The germline V gene encodes CDR1 MGHDK and CDR2 SYGVNS. The length of the CDR3 is 14 residues.